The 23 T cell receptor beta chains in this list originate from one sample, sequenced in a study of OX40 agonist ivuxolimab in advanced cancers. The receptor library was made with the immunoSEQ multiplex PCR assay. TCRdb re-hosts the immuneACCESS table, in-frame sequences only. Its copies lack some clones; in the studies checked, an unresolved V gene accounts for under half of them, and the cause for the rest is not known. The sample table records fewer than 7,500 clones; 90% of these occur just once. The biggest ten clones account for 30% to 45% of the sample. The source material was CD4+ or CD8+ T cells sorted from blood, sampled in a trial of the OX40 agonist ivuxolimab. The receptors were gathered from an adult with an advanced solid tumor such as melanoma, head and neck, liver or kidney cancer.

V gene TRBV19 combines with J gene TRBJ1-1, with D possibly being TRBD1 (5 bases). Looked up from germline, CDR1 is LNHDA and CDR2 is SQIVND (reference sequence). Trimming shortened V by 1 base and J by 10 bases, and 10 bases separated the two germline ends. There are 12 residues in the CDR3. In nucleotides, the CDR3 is TGTGCCAGTAGTATAGGACGTCAGGGAGCTTTCTTT. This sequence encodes CASSIGRQGAFF.

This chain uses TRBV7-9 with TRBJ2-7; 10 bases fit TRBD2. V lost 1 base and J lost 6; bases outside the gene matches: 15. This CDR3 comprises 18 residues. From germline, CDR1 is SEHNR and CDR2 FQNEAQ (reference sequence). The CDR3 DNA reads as TGTGCCAGCAGCTTAGGGATTAATCTAGCGGGAGCCATGAGCGAGCAGTACTTC. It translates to CASSLGINLAGAMSEQYF.

This CDR3 reads CASSANQETQYF. DNA for the CDR3: TGTGCCAGCAGCGCGAACCAAGAGACCCAGTACTTC. V is TRBV9 and J is TRBJ2-5; no reliable D call. CDR3 size: 12 residues. Trimming stripped 3 bases from V and 0 bases from J, with 3 bases between. Germline lookup yields CDR1 SGDLS and CDR2 YYNGEE. Variable domain in full (rest from reference TRBV9 and TRBJ2-5): DSGVTQTPKHLITATGQRVTLRCSPRSGDLSVYWYQQSLDQGLQFLIQYYNGEERAKGNILERFSAQQFPDLHSELNLSSLELGDSALYFCASSANQETQYFGPGTRLLVL.

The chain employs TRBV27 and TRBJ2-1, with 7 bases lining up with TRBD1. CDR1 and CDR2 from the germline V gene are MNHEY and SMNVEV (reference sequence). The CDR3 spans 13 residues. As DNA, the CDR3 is TGTCTCACAGGGGCCAGCTCCTACAATGAGCAGTTCTTC. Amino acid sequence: CLTGASSYNEQFF.

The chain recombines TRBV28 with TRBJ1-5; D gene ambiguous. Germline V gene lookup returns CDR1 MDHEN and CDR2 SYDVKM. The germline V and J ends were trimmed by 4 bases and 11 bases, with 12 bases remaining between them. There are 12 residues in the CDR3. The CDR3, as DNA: TGTGCCAGCAGTTACTCCCTTAGCTCCCAGCATTTT. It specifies CASSYSLSSQHF.

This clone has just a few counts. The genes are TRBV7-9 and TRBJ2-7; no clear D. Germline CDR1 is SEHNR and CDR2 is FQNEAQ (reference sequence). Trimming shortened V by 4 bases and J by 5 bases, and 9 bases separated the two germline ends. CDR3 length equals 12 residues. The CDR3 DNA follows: TGTGCCAGCAGCTCTACCGTAAACGAGCAGTACTTC. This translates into CASSSTVNEQYF.

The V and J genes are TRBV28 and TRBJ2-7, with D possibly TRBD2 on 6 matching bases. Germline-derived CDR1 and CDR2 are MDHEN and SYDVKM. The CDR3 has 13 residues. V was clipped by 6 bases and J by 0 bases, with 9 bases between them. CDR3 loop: CASRSGSSYEQYF. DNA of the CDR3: TGTGCCAGCAGATCCGGGAGCTCCTACGAGCAGTACTTC.

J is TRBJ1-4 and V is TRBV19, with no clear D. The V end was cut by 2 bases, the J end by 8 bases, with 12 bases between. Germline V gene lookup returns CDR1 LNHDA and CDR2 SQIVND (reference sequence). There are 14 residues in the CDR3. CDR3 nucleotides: TGTGCCAGTAGTATAAGGGAACGAATCGAAAAACTGTTTTTT. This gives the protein CASSIRERIEKLFF.

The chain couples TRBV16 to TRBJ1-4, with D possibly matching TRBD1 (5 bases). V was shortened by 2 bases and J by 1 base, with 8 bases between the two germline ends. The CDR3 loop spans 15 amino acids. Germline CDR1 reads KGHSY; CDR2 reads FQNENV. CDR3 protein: CASSQQGRTNEKLFF. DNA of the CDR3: TGTGCCAGCAGCCAACAGGGTAGAACTAATGAAAAACTGTTTTTT.

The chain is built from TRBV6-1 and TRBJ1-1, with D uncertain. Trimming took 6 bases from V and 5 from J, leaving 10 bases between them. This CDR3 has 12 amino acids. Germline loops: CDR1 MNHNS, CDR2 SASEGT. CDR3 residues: CASRVRVTEAFF. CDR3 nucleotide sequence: TGTGCCAGCAGGGTCCGGGTTACTGAAGCTTTCTTT.

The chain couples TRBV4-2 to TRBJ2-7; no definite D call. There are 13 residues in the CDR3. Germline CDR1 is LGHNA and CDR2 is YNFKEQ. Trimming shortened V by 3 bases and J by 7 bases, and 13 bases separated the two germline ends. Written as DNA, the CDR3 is TGTGCCAGCAGCCAGGTTACCCTGGCGGAGCAGTACTTC. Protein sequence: CASSQVTLAEQYF.

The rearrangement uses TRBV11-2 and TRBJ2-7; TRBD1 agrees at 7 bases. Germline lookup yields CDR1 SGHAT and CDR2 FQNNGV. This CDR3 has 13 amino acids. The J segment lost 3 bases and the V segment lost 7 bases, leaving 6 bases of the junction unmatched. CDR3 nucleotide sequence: TGTGCCAGCACCCTTTGGGACAGCTACGAGCAGTACTTC. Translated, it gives CASTLWDSYEQYF.

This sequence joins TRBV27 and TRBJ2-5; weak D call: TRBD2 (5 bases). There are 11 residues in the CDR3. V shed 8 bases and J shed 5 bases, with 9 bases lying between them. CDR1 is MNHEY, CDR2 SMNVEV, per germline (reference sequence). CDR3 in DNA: TGTGCCAGCGGAGGAGTGGAGACCCAGTACTTC. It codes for CASGGVETQYF.

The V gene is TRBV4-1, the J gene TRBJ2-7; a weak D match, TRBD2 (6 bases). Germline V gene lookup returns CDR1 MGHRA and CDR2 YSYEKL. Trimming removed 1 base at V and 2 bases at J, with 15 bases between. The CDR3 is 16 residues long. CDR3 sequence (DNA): TGCGCCAGCAGCCAAGGGATCGGAGGGGCCCCCTACGAGCAGTACTTC. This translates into CASSQGIGGAPYEQYF.

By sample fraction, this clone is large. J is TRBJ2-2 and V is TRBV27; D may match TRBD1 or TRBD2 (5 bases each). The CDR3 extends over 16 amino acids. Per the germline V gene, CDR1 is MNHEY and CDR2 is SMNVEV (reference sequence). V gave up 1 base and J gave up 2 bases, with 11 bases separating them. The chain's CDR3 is CASSLWGRGNTGELFF. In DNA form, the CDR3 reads TGTGCCAGCAGTTTATGGGGGAGAGGTAACACCGGGGAGCTGTTTTTT.

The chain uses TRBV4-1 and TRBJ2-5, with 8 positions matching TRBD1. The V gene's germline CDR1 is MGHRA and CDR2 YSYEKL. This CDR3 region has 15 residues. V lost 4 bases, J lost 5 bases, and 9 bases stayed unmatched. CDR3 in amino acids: CASSPIAGGLETQYF. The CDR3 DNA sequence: TGCGCCAGCAGCCCGATTGCAGGGGGCCTGGAGACCCAGTACTTC.

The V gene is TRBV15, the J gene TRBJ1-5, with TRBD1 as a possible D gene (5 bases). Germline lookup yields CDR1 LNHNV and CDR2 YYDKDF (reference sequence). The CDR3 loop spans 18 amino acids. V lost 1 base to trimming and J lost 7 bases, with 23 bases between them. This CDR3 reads CATSRGGAGRAREQPQHF. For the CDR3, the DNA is TGTGCCACCAGCAGAGGAGGGGCAGGGAGGGCGAGGGAACAGCCCCAGCATTTT. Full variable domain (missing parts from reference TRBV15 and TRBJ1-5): DAMVIQNPRYQVTQFGKPVTLSCSQTLNHNVMYWYQQKSSQAPKLLFHYYDKDFNNEADTPDNFQSRRPNTSFCFLDIRSPGLGDTAMYLCATSRGGAGRAREQPQHFGDGTRLSIL.

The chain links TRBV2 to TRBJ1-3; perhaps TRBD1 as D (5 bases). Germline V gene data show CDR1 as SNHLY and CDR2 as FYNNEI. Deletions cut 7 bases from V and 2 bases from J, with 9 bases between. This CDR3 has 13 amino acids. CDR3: CASNGGTGNTIYF. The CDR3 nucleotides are TGTGCCAGCAATGGGGGAACTGGAAACACCATATATTTT.

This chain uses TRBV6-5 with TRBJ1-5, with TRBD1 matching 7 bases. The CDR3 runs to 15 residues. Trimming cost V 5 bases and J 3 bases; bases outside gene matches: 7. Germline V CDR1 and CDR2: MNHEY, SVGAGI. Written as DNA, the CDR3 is TGTGCCAGCAGTCCCCTGACAGGGAACAATCAGCCCCAGCATTTT. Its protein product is CASSPLTGNNQPQHF.

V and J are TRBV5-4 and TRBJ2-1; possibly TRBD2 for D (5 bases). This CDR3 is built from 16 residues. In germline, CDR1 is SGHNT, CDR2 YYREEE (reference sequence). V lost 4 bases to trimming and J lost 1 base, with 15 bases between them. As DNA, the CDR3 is TGTGCCAGCAGCCAAAGACCGCCGGGATCCTACAATGAGCAGTTCTTC. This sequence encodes CASSQRPPGSYNEQFF.

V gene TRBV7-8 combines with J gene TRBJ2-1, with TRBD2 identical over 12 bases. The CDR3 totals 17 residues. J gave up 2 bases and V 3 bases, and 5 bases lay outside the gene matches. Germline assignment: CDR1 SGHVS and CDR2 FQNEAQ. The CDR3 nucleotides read TGTGCCAGCAGCTTTGAACTAGCGGGAGGTACCTACAATGAGCAGTTCTTC. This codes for CASSFELAGGTYNEQFF.

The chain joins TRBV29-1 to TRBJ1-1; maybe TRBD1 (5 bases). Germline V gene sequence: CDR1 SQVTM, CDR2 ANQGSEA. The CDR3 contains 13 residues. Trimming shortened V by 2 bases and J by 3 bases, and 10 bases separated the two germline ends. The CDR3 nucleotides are TGCAGCGTTGAACAGGGTGATTACACTGAAGCTTTCTTT. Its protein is CSVEQGDYTEAFF.

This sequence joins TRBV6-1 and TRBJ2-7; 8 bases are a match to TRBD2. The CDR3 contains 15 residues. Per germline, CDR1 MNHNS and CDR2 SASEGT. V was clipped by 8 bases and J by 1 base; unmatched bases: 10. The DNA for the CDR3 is TGTGCCAGCCTCTCTTGGCGGGAGGTTTCCTACGAGCAGTACTTC. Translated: CASLSWREVSYEQYF.